Shown below are 8 T cell receptor beta chains from a single sample sequenced in a study of PD-L1 blockade in urothelial cancer listed by TCRdb under 2017. The protocol used for the library was the immunoSEQ multiplex PCR assay. TCRdb retrieved this table from immuneACCESS and kept in-frame rearrangements only. Not all clones are present; in checked studies, unresolved V genes account for under half, and no reason is known for the remainder. The sample contains tens of thousands of clones, approximately 86% of them found a single time. The ten largest make up about 15% of the sample. Taken with the paper, the label for time point translates to: pretreatment peripheral blood. Sequenced material: PBMCs, taken around atezolizumab (anti-PD-L1) treatment. The source of these receptors is a man in his 60s with urothelial cancer.

The chain couples TRBV10-3 to TRBJ2-3; weak D call: TRBD2 (5 bases). The CDR3 is made up of 15 amino acids. Trimming removed 3 bases at V and 1 base at J, with 11 bases between. The germline gives CDR1 ENHRY, CDR2 SYGVKD. The CDR3: CAISDLARGTDTQYF. The CDR3 DNA follows: TGTGCCATCAGTGACTTAGCGAGAGGCACAGATACGCAGTATTTT.

The rearrangement uses TRBV28 and TRBJ2-7, with TRBD2 matching 11 bases. The V and J ends lost 3 bases and 0 bases, in that order; junction bases with no gene match: 13. Germline CDR1 reads MDHEN; CDR2 reads SYDVKM. The CDR3 consists of 19 residues. The chain's CDR3 is CASSLKWASGGLSSYEQYF. The CDR3 DNA sequence: TGTGCCAGCAGTTTGAAGTGGGCTAGCGGGGGGCTGAGCTCCTACGAGCAGTACTTC.

J is TRBJ1-2 and V is TRBV6-7, with 7 bases matching TRBD1. TRBV6-7 is annotated as an ORF whose role is uncertain. This CDR3 is 17 amino acids long. Trimming cost V 0 bases and J 0 bases; bases outside gene matches: 7. CDR3 in DNA: TGTGCCAGCAGTTACTCCGGACAGGCCGAAGCTAACTATGGCTACACCTTC. Amino acid sequence: CASSYSGQAEANYGYTF.

The chain uses TRBV19 and TRBJ1-2, with TRBD1 matching over 8 bases. Trimming took 5 bases from V and 2 from J; bases not matched to a gene: 4. The CDR3 length is 14 residues. Germline loops: CDR1 LNHDA, CDR2 SQIVND (reference sequence). The chain's CDR3 is CASSSGTGNYGYTF. The CDR3 coding sequence is TGTGCCAGTAGTTCGGGGACAGGCAACTATGGCTACACCTTC.

The rearrangement joins TRBV10-1 to TRBJ2-5; 14 bases fit TRBD2. This CDR3 has 15 residues. Per germline, CDR1 WNHNN and CDR2 SYGVQD (reference sequence). Trimming at V came to 6 bases and at J to 5 bases, leaving 5 bases not matched to a gene. The CDR3 spells CASRGLAGVRETQYF. CDR3 sequence (DNA): TGCGCCAGCAGGGGACTAGCGGGGGTTCGGGAGACCCAGTACTTC.

The CDR3 loop reads CASSDPPTRKETQYF. CDR3 bases: TGCGCCAGCAGTGACCCCCCGACAAGAAAGGAGACCCAGTACTTC. The chain joins TRBV10-2 to TRBJ2-5; D not resolved. This CDR3 has 15 residues. Looked up from germline, CDR1 is WSHSY and CDR2 is SAAADI. The germline V and J ends were trimmed by 3 bases and 5 bases, with 16 bases remaining between them.

The V and J genes are TRBV7-9 and TRBJ2-3; D is undetermined. CDR1 and CDR2 (germline): SEHNR, FQNEAQ (reference sequence). Trimming left V 5 bases short and J 1 base short, with 13 bases between. The CDR3 has 15 amino acids. The CDR3 nucleotides are TGTGCCAGCAGCCCCTGGAGCGACGGCACAGATACGCAGTATTTT. This translates into CASSPWSDGTDTQYF.

The rearrangement joins TRBV10-1 to TRBJ2-5; TRBD1 aligns across 11 bases. V gave up 6 bases and J gave up 1 base; unmatched junction bases: 4. The CDR3 is 15 amino acids. From germline, CDR1 is WNHNN and CDR2 SYGVQD (reference sequence). The CDR3 region has the DNA TGCGCCAGCAGCGCCGGGACAGGGGGCCAAGAGACCCAGTACTTC. Its translation: CASSAGTGGQETQYF.